The clone carrying this TCR beta chain was found many times. What it recognizes is unknown. The authors ran a second PCR of about 6 to 11 cycles using a sample-barcoded 5' primer and a J-beta primer mix. TCRdb re-called the 5' RACE reads with MiXCR, one entry per CDR3 protein. The sample lists hundreds of thousands of distinct CDR3 sequences; 29% were seen once. Researchers collected 9 to 10 milliliters of peripheral blood from every single donor. V was shortened by 1 base and J by 8 bases, with 9 bases between the two germline ends. Germline loops: CDR1 SGHAT, CDR2 FQNNGV. The CDR3 length is 13 residues. This sample stems from a study of blood T cells in healthy people across ages. Across the study: In model experiments, template switching was able to capture about one barcoded beta molecule for every two T cells that were present.

Study-level points and caveats: The percentage of naive T cells correlated strongly with TCR beta diversity.

The clonotype originates from a woman of 80 years or more in good health. The V and J genes are TRBV11-2 and TRBJ2-1; D is unresolved. Specimen: blood. CDR3 bases: TGTGCCAGCAGCTTAGTATTATCCCATGAGCAGTTCTTC. Translating gives CASSLVLSHEQFF. Based on the CDR3 plus reference TRBV11-2 and TRBJ2-1, the full variable domain is EAGVAQSPRYKIIEKRQSVAFWCNPISGHATLYWYQQILGQGPKLLIQFQNNGVVDDSQLPKDRFSAERLKGVDSTLKIQPAKLEDSAVYLCASSLVLSHEQFFGPGTRLTVL.